This T cell receptor beta chain is drawn from a study of patients and donors after allogeneic stem cell transplantation. The V gene's germline CDR1 is SGHRS and CDR2 YFSETQ. This CDR3 is built from 14 residues. V lost 4 bases, J lost 2 bases, and 10 bases lay in between. One entry per CDR3 protein results from TCRdb running MiXCR on the RT-PCR reads. The table lists tens of thousands of distinct CDR3 sequences, around 5% of them singletons, with 2.6% in the top ten. This clonotype was found many times. Sequencing input: blood, either unsorted or a sorted T cell fraction (not recorded which). The chain joins TRBV5-1 to TRBJ1-5, with D hard to call. The receptor's source is a human donor who was either an allogeneic HSCT recipient or a stem cell or donor lymphocyte infusion donor (not recorded which). It is not recorded whose cells these are; they may come from a transplant donor. The CDR3 DNA sequence: TGCGCCAGCAGCCCCTTTGCGGGCAATCAGCCCCAGCATTTT. Amino acids: CASSPFAGNQPQHF.